This T cell receptor beta chain was documented in a study of control samples from healthy donors and cancer patients. The table came from immunoSEQ multiplex PCR; TCRdb's copy has only in-frame clones and leaves some out. The table lists 85,000 to 95,000 clones, around 80% of them singletons. With V trimmed by 4 bases and J by 5 bases, 11 bases remained unmatched. Germline V lookup: CDR1 SGHTS, CDR2 YDEGEE. This CDR3 is built from 17 residues. The receptor was derived from a woman aged 60-75 years in good health. The sequencing sample was made of blood. V gene TRBV5-8 combines with J gene TRBJ2-1; TRBD2 matches 11 bases. In DNA, the CDR3 is TGTGCCAGCAGCCCCGACGGGGGGACTAGCGGCCACAATGAGCAGTTCTTC. As protein: CASSPDGGTSGHNEQFF.